This T cell receptor beta chain was captured by sequencing in a study of tumor and adjacent non-tumor tissue in lung cancer. Study results and caveats: Significantly higher TCR diversity was found in tumor than normal lung.

The CDR3 is 15 residues long. Germline values: CDR1 MNHNY, CDR2 SVGAGI (reference sequence). A note on this clonotype: Its specificity is not known.

No cell sorting was done before RNA was extracted from the tissue. Distant lung tissue was collected more than 3 cm away from the tumor edge. A modified ARM-PCR protocol with three rounds of nested PCR amplified TCRbeta. Each CDR3 protein is one row after TCRdb ran MiXCR on the multiplex PCR reads. The table records approximately 100,000 distinct CDR3 sequences, approximately 60% of them present only once. The rearrangement links TRBV6-6 to TRBJ2-3; 7 bases are shared with TRBD1. TRBJ1-5 matches the DNA end more closely, so the J call is doubtful. The TCR comes from a man between 25 and 39 years old with non-small cell lung cancer. Sequencing was carried out using distant non-tumor lung tissue. Here the CDR3 DNA reads TGTGCCAGCAGCCGCTCCGCAGGAGGGACAGATACGCAGCATTTT. It encodes CASSRSAGGTDTQHF.